Presented here are 12 T cell receptor beta chains from one specimen sequenced in a study of T cell responses to AZD1222 COVID-19 vaccine. Only in-frame clones appear in the TCRdb table, and some are missing; sequencing was by immunoSEQ multiplex PCR. Altogether around 140,000 clones are present, around 90% being singletons, with the ten largest covering roughly 1.8%. The source material was peripheral blood, sampled on day 0 of AZD1222 vaccination. These receptor sequences come from an adult in good health.

This chain links TRBV30 with TRBJ2-1; D is undetermined. With 0 bases removed from V and 4 bases from J, the gap between germline ends came to 7 bases. Germline V gene data show CDR1 as GTSNPN and CDR2 as SVGIG (reference sequence). CDR3 length: 13 amino acids. CDR3: CAWSVGLYNEQFF. CDR3 coding DNA: TGTGCCTGGAGTGTAGGCCTGTACAATGAGCAGTTCTTC.

This clone has a handful of counts. The gene calls are TRBV2 and TRBJ2-1, with 9 positions matching TRBD2. The CDR3 loop spans 15 amino acids. From germline, CDR1 is SNHLY and CDR2 FYNNEI. The J segment lost 4 bases and the V segment lost 7 bases, leaving 8 bases of the junction unmatched. As DNA, the CDR3 is TGTGCCAGCACAGTGCTGACTAGCGGATACAATGAGCAGTTCTTC. Its protein product is CASTVLTSGYNEQFF.

The rearrangement uses TRBV18 and TRBJ2-2; D may be TRBD1 (5 bases). Germline V CDR1 and CDR2: KGHSH, LQKENI. V lost 4 bases and J lost 4, with 13 bases in between. The CDR3 totals 15 residues. CDR3 region: CASSLLQDRTGELFF. The CDR3 DNA follows: TGTGCCAGCTCACTCTTACAGGACCGCACCGGGGAGCTGTTTTTT.

The CDR3 loop is CASSLSQGNSPLHF. The CDR3 DNA follows: TGTGCCAGCAGTTTGTCACAGGGAAATTCACCCCTCCACTTT. The chain has TRBV28 and TRBJ1-6; TRBD1 is a possible D gene (6 bases). Germline V gene sequence: CDR1 MDHEN, CDR2 SYDVKM. The germline V and J ends were trimmed by 3 bases and 7 bases, with 10 bases remaining between them. The CDR3 contains 14 residues.

This clone was seen only once. This chain links TRBV4-1 with TRBJ2-2; tentatively, D is TRBD1 (5 bases). Germline lookup yields CDR1 MGHRA and CDR2 YSYEKL. V shed 3 bases and J shed 1 base, with 12 bases lying between them. The CDR3 spans 16 residues. The CDR3 region is CASSHGLQGNTGELFF. The CDR3 DNA sequence: TGCGCCAGCAGCCATGGGCTTCAGGGGAACACCGGGGAGCTGTTTTTT.

The chain couples TRBV7-3 to TRBJ2-3; D call uncertain. The length of the CDR3 is 12 residues. V lost 2 bases and J 6 bases, leaving 6 bases between the germline ends. The germline V gene encodes CDR1 SGHTA and CDR2 FQGTGA. The CDR3 DNA reads as TGTGCCAGCAGCTTAGGTCGTGATACGCAGTATTTT. It yields the protein CASSLGRDTQYF.

The rearrangement uses TRBV5-1 and TRBJ2-7; 9 bases line up with TRBD2. The CDR3 sequence is 15 residues long. Unmatched junction bases numbered 4, after V lost 0 bases and J lost 3 bases. Per germline, CDR1 SGHRS and CDR2 YFSETQ. Here the CDR3 reads CASSLGLADFYEQYF. CDR3 nucleotides: TGCGCCAGCAGCTTGGGACTAGCGGATTTCTACGAGCAGTACTTC. The whole variable domain, filled in from reference TRBV5-1 and TRBJ2-7, reads KAGVTQTPRYLIKTRGQQVTLSCSPISGHRSVSWYQQTPGQGLQFLFEYFSETQRNKGNFPGRFSGRQFSNSRSEMNVSTLELGDSALYLCASSLGLADFYEQYFGPGTRLTVT.

This chain joins TRBV7-9 and TRBJ2-2, with D possibly being TRBD1 or TRBD2 (5 bases each). The CDR3 is made up of 15 amino acids. CDR1 SEHNR and CDR2 FQNEAQ come from the germline V gene (reference sequence). Deletions cut 4 bases from V and 6 bases from J, with 15 bases between. The CDR3 reads CASSSPGQRAGELFF. The CDR3 region has the DNA TGTGCCAGCAGCTCCCCGGGGCAGAGGGCCGGGGAGCTGTTTTTT.

CDR3 DNA sequence: TGCGCCAGCAGCCATTACACCGCCGGGGGGTTTACTGGAAACACCATATATTTT. Its protein product is CASSHYTAGGFTGNTIYF. The chain carries TRBV4-1 and TRBJ1-3; a weak D match, TRBD1 (5 bases). This CDR3 has 18 residues. Per germline, CDR1 MGHRA and CDR2 YSYEKL. The V end was cut by 3 bases, the J end by 2 bases, with 20 bases between.

The genes are TRBV7-9 and TRBJ2-2, with 11 bases aligning to TRBD1. The trim removed 4 bases at V and 6 bases at J, leaving 7 bases unmatched. The CDR3 covers 16 residues. Germline lookup yields CDR1 SEHNR and CDR2 FQNEAQ (reference sequence). The CDR3 protein is CASSSWTGGAAGELFF. In nucleotides, the CDR3 is TGTGCCAGCAGCTCCTGGACAGGGGGCGCGGCCGGGGAGCTGTTTTTT.

This rearrangement joins TRBV28 to TRBJ1-1; 8 bases map to TRBD1. The CDR3 has 15 amino acids. Germline CDR1 is MDHEN and CDR2 is SYDVKM. J gave up 1 base and V 2 bases, and 3 bases lay outside the gene matches. The CDR3 here is CASSLLGQGNTEAFF. The CDR3 DNA is TGTGCCAGCAGTTTACTAGGACAGGGGAACACTGAAGCTTTCTTT.

The V and J genes are TRBV5-4 and TRBJ2-2, with TRBD1 matching 10 bases. From germline, CDR1 is SGHNT and CDR2 YYREEE (reference sequence). The CDR3 length is 14 residues. J lost 5 bases, V lost 4 bases, and 2 bases had no gene match. The CDR3: CASSPGQGTGELFF. DNA of the CDR3: TGTGCCAGCAGCCCGGGACAGGGGACCGGGGAGCTGTTTTTT.